This record looks at one TCR beta chain sequence and its context. Per the original methods: From reference gene primer amplification, estimates of nucleated cell counts were derived. Using immunoSEQ multiplex PCR, the repertoire was profiled, and TCRdb retains in-frame clones only, with some absent. Clonal size and the V and J genes are those of that table, whereas D and trimming came from the DNA. The repertoire includes some 31,000 clones, approximately 80% of them detected once, and roughly 7% sits in the top ten. CDR1 and CDR2 from the germline V gene are SGHRS and YFSETQ. J lost 5 bases, V lost 0 bases, and 5 bases had no gene match. The CDR3 is 15 amino acids. This specimen belongs to a study of blood T cell repertoires in COVID-19. The overall study: Whether acute or convalescent, the COVID-19 samples came from the United States, Italy and Spain. Sources were T cells, B-cell-depleted T cells, or PBMCs; the material itself was cDNA or gDNA.

This chain links TRBV5-1 with TRBJ1-2; 9 bases map to TRBD1. The source of this sequence is a woman aged 55-69 years with acute or convalescent COVID-19. The sequenced sample consisted of peripheral blood. The CDR3, as DNA: TGCGCCAGCAGCTTGGACGGGACAGGGACTTATGGCTACACCTTC. Translating gives CASSLDGTGTYGYTF.